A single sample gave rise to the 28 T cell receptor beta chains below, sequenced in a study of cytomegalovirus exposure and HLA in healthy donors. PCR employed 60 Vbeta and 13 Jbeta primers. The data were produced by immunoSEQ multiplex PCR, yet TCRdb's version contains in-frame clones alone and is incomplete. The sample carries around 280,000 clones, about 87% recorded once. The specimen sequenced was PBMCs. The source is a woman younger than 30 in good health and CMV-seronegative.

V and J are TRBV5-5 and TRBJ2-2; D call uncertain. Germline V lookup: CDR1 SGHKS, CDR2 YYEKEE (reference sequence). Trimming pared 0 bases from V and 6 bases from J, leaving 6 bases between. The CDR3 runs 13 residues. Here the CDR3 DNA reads TGTGCCAGCAGCTTGGGGCCCCCCGGGGAGCTGTTTTTT. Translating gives CASSLGPPGELFF. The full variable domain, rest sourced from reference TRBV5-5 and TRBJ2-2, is DAGVTQSPTHLIKTRGQQVTLRCSPISGHKSVSWYQQVLGQGPQFIFQYYEKEERGRGNFPDRFSARQFPNYSSELNVNALLLGDSALYLCASSLGPPGELFFGEGSRLTVL.

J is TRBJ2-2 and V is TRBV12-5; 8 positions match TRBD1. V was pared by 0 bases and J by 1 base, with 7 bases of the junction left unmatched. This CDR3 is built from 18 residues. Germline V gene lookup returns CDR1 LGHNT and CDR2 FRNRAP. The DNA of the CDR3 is TGTGCTAGTGGTTTGGTACTCGGGACAGGACAGAACACCGGGGAGCTGTTTTTT. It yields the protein CASGLVLGTGQNTGELFF.

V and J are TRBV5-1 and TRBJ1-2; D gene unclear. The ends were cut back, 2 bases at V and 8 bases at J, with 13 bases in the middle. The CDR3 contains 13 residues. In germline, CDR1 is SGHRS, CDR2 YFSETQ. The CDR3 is CASSFRSDGGYTF. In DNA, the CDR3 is TGCGCCAGCAGCTTTCGCTCTGACGGGGGCTACACCTTC.

The CDR3 region has the DNA TGTGCCAGCAGCAACGCTTGGACAGGAGGAGGCTTCTATGGCTACACCTTC. Protein product: CASSNAWTGGGFYGYTF. This sequence joins TRBV6-4 and TRBJ1-2, with 7 positions matching TRBD1. The germline gives CDR1 MRHNA, CDR2 SNTAGT. The ends lost 6 bases at V and 4 bases at J; junction bases unmatched: 17. The CDR3 has 17 amino acids.

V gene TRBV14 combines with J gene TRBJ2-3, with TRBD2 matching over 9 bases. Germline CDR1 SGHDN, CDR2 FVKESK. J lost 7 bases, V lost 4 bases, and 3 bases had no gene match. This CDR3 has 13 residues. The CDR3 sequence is CASSLSGSNTQYF. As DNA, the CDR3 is TGTGCCAGCAGCCTTAGCGGGAGCAATACGCAGTATTTT.

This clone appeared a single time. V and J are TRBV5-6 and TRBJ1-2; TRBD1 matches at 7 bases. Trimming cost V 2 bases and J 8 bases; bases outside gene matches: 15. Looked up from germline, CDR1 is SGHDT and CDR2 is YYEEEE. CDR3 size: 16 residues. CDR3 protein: CASSLLSEGAAGGYTF. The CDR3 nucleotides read TGTGCCAGCAGCTTATTATCCGAGGGGGCGGCGGGCGGCTACACCTTC.

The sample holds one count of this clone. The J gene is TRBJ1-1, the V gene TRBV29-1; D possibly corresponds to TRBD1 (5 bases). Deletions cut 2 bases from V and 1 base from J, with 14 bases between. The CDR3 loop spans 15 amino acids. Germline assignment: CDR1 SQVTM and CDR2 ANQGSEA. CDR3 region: CSVEWPRGKNTEAFF. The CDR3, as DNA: TGCAGCGTTGAATGGCCAAGGGGAAAGAACACTGAAGCTTTCTTT.

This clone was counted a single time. The CDR3 coding sequence is TGTGCCAGCAGTGGACAGGGGGCTGCCTATGGAAACACCATATATTTT. It yields the protein CASSGQGAAYGNTIYF. J is TRBJ1-3 and V is TRBV6-6; 11 positions match TRBD1. The CDR3 sequence is 16 residues long. Germline lookup yields CDR1 MNHNY and CDR2 SVGAGI (reference sequence). The J segment lost 3 bases and the V segment lost 5 bases, leaving 6 bases of the junction unmatched.

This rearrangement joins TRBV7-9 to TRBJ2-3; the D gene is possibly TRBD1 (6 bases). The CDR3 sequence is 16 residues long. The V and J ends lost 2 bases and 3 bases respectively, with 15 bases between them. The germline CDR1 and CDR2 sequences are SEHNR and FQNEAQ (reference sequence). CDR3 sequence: CASSLRGGSGTDTQYF. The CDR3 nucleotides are TGTGCCAGCAGCTTAAGAGGGGGTTCAGGTACAGATACGCAGTATTTT.

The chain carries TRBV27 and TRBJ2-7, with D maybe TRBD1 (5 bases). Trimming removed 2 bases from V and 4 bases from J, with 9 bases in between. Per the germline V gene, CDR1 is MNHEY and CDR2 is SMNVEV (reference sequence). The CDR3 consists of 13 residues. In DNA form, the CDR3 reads TGTGCCAGCAGTTTACAAGGGGTATACGAGCAGTACTTC. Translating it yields CASSLQGVYEQYF.

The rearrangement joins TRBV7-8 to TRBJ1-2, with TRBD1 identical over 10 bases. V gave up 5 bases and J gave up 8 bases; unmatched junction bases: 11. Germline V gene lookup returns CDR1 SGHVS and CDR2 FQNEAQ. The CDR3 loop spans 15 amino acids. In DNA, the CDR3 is TGTGCCAGCAGCAGCCCTCCGGGACAGGGGATAGGCTACACCTTC. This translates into CASSSPPGQGIGYTF.

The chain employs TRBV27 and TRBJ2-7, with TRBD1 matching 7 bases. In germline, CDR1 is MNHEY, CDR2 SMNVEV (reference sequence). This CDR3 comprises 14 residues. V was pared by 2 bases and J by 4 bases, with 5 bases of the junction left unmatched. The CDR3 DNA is TGTGCCAGCAGTTTAGAAGGGGGACAGTACGAGCAGTACTTC. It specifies CASSLEGGQYEQYF.

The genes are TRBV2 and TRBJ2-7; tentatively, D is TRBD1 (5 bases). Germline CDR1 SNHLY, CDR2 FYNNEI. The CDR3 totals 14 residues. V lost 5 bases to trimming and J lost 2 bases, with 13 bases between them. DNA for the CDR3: TGTGCCAGCAGTAAGACAGTCCTGACCTACGAGCAGTACTTC. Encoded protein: CASSKTVLTYEQYF.

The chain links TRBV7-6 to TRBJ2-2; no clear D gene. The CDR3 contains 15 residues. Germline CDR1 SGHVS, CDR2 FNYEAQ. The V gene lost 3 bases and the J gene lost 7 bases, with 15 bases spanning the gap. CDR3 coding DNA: TGTGCCAGCAGCTTTGCCGGGTCCCTCCGCGGGGAGCTGTTTTTT. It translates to CASSFAGSLRGELFF.

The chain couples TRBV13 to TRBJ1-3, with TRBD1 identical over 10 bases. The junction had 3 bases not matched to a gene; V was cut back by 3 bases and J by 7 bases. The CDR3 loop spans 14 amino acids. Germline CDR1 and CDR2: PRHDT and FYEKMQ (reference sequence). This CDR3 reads CASSLTGGKNTIYF. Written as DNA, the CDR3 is TGTGCCAGCAGCTTGACAGGGGGCAAGAACACCATATATTTT.

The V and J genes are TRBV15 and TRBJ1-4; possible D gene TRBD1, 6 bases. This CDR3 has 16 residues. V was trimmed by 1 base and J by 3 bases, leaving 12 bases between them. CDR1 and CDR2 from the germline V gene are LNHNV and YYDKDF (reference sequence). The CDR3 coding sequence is TGTGCCACCAGCAGAGGGGTTCAGGGGTCTAATGAAAAACTGTTTTTT. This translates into CATSRGVQGSNEKLFF.

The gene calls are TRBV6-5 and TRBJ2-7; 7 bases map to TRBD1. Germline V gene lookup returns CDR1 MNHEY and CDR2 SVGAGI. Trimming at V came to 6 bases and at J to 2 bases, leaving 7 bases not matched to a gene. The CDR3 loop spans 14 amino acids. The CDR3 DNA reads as TGTGCCAGCAGCCTTGGACAGGACACCTACGAGCAGTACTTC. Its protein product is CASSLGQDTYEQYF.

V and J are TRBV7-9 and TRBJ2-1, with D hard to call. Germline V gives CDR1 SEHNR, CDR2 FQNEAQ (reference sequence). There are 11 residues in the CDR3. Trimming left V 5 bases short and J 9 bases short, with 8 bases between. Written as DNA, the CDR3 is TGTGCCAGCAGCCCGCTACGTGAGCAGTTCTTC. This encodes CASSPLREQFF.

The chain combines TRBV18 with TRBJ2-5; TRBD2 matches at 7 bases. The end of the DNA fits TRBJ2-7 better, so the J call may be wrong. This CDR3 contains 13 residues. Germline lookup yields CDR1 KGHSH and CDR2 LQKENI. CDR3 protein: CASSRREAYEQYF. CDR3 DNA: TGTGCCAGCTCACGCCGGGAGGCCTACGAGCAGTACTTC.

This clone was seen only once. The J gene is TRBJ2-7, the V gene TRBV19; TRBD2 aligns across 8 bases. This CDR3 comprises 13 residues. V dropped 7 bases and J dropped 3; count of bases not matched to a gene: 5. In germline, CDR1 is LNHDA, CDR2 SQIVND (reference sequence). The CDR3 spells CASKGGLDYEQYF. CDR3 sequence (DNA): TGTGCCAGTAAAGGGGGACTAGACTACGAGCAGTACTTC.

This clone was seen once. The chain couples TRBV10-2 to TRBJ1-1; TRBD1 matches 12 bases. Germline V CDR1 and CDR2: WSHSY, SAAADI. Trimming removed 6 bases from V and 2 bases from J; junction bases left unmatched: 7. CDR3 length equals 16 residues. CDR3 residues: CASRTGTGGANTEAFF. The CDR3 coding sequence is TGCGCCAGCAGGACCGGGACAGGGGGCGCAAACACTGAAGCTTTCTTT.

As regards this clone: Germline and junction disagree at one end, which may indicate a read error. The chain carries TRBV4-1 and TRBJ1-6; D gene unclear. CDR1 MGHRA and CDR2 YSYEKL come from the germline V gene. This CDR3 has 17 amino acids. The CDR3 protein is CASSQGGSISINSPVHF. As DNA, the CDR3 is TGCGCCAGCAGCCAAGGCGGGAGTATCAGTATCAATTCACCCGTCCACTTT.

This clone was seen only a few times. The CDR3: CASSLTPLGTGNTIYF. The DNA of the CDR3 is TGTGCCAGCAGCTTAACGCCCCTAGGTACTGGAAACACCATATATTTT. The genes are TRBV7-3 and TRBJ1-3; D is unresolved. The CDR3 has 16 residues. Per the germline V gene, CDR1 is SGHTA and CDR2 is FQGTGA. Trimming pared 0 bases from V and 2 bases from J, leaving 11 bases between.

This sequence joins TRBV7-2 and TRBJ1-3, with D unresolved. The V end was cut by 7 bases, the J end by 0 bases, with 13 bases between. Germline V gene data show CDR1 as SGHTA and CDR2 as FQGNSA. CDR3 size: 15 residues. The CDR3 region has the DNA TGTGCCAGCACCCCTCGCGGGTCCTCTGGAAACACCATATATTTT. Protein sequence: CASTPRGSSGNTIYF. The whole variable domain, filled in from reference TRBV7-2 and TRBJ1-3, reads GAGVSQSPSNKVTEKGKDVELRCDPISGHTALYWYRQSLGQGLEFLIYFQGNSAPDKSGLPSDRFSAERTGGSVSTLTIQRTQQEDSAVYLCASTPRGSSGNTIYFGEGSWLTVV.

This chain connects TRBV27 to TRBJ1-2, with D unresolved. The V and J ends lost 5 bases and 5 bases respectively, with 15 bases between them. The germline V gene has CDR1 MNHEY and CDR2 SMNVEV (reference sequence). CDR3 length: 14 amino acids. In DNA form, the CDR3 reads TGTGCCAGCAGTCCGCCGGGAGGTGGGTATGGCTACACCTTC. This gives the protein CASSPPGGGYGYTF.

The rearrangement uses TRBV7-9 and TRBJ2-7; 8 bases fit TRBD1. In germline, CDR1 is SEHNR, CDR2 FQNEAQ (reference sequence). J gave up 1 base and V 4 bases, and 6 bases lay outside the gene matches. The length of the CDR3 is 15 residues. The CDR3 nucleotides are TGTGCCAGCAGCTCACGAGGACAGGGATCCTACGAGCAGTACTTC. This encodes CASSSRGQGSYEQYF.

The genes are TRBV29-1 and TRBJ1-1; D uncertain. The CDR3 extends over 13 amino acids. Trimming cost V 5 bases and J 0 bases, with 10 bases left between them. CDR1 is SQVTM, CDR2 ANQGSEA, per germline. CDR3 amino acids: CSVHGVMNTEAFF. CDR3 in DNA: TGCAGCGTTCACGGGGTTATGAACACTGAAGCTTTCTTT.

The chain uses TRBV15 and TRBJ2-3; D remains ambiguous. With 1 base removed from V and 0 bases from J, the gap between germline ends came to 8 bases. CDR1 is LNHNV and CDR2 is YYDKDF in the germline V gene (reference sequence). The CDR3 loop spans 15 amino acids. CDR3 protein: CATSRVLVSTDTQYF. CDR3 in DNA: TGTGCCACCAGCAGAGTTCTAGTTAGCACAGATACGCAGTATTTT.